This T cell receptor beta chain was profiled in a study of blood T cell repertoires in COVID-19. In the authors' workflow: Reference gene primers were amplified, and this amplification served to estimate nucleated cell counts. TCRdb keeps only in-frame clones here, not all; method: immunoSEQ multiplex PCR. Clone size and V and J calls were adopted from that table, with D and trimming inferred from the DNA. The data hold 50,000 or so clones, with approximately 86% observed a single time. Germline CDR1 KGHDR, CDR2 SFDVKD. The V and J ends lost 12 bases and 2 bases respectively, with 9 bases between them. The CDR3 length is 11 residues.

This TCR derives from a man aged 35-49 years with acute or convalescent COVID-19. The sample comprised peripheral blood. The V call is TRBV24-1, the J call TRBJ1-2; D is unclear. CDR3 loop: CAAAGNYGYTF. The CDR3 region has the DNA TGTGCCGCAGCAGGAAACTATGGCTACACCTTC.